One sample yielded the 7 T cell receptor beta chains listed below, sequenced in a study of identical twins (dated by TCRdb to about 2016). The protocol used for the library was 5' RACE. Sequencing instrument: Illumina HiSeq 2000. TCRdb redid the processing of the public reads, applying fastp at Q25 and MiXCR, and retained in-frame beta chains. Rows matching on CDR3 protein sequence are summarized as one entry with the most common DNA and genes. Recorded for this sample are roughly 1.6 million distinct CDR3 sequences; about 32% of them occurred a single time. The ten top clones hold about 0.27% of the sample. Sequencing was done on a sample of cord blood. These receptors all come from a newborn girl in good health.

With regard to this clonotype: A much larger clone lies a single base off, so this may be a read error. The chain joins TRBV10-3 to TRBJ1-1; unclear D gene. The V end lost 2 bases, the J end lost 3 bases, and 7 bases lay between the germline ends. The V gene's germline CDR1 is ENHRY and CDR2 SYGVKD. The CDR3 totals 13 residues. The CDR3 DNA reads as TGTGCCATCAGTGAGGAAAGGGACACTGAAGCTTTCTTT. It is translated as CAISEERDTEAFF.

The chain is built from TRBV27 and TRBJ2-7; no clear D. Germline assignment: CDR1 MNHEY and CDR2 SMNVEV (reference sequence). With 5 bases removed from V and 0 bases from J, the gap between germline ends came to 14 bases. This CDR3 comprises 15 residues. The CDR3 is CASSPHSVPSYEQYF. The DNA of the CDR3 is TGTGCCAGCAGTCCCCACAGTGTACCCTCCTACGAGCAGTACTTC.

DNA for the CDR3: TGTGCCAGCACTGGGCCGGGACAGGGGTACAATGAGCAGTACTTC. This sequence encodes CASTGPGQGYNEQYF. The rearrangement uses TRBV6-1 and TRBJ2-5; TRBD1 aligns across 10 bases. Germline CDR1 reads MNHNS; CDR2 reads SASEGT. CDR3 size: 15 residues. V trimming: 7 bases; J trimming: 11 bases; junction bases outside the gene matches: 16.

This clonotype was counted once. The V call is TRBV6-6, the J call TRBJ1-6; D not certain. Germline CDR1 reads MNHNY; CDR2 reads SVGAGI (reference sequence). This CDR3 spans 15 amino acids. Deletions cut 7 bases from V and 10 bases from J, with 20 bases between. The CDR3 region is CASKATNSPGSPLHF. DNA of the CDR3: TGTGCCAGCAAAGCGACCAACTCCCCGGGGTCACCCCTCCACTTT.

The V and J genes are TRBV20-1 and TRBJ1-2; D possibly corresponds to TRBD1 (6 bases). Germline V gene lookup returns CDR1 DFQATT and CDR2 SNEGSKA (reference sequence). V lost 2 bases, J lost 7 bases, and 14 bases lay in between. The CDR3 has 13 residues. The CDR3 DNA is TGCAGTGCTAGAATTCCAGGGGTGGGTGGCTACACCTTC. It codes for CSARIPGVGGYTF.

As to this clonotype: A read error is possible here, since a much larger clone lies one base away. The CDR3: CVSSLSATYEQYF. In DNA form, the CDR3 reads TGTGTCAGCAGTTTATCTGCTACCTACGAGCAGTACTTC. This sequence joins TRBV27 and TRBJ2-7, with no clear D. This CDR3 has 13 amino acids. Germline-derived CDR1 and CDR2 are MNHEY and SMNVEV (reference sequence).

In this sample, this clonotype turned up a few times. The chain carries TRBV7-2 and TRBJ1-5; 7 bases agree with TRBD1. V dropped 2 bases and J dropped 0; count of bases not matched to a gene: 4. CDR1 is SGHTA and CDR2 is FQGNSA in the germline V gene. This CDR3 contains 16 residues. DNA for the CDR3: TGTGCCAGCAGCTTAAACAGGGGAAATAGCAATCAGCCCCAGCATTTT. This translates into CASSLNRGNSNQPQHF.